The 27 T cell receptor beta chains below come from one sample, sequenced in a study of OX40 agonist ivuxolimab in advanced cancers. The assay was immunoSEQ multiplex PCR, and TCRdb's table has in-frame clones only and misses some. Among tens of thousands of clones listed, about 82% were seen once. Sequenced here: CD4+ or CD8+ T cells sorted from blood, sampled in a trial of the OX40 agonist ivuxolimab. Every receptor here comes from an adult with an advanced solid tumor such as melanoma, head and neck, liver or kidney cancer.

For the CDR3, the DNA is TGTGCCAGCAGCGGTGGACGGAACTCGAACCTGAACACTGAAGCTTTCTTT. Translation: CASSGGRNSNLNTEAFF. The V and J genes are TRBV9 and TRBJ1-1; D not resolved. CDR3 length equals 17 residues. The V end lost 3 bases, the J end lost 0 bases, and 18 bases lay between the germline ends. The germline V gene encodes CDR1 SGDLS and CDR2 YYNGEE.

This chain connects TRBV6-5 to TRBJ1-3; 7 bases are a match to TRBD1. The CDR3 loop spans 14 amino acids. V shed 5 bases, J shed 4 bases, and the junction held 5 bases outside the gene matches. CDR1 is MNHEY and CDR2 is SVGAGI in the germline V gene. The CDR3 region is CASSLTGVGNTIYF. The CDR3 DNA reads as TGTGCCAGCAGTCTAACAGGGGTCGGAAACACCATATATTTT.

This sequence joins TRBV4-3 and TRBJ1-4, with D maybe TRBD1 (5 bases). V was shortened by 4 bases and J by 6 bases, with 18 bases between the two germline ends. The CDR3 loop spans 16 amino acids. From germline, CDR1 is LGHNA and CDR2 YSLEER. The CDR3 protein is CASSPYNYMGDEKLFF. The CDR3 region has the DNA TGCGCCAGCAGCCCATATAATTACATGGGGGATGAAAAACTGTTTTTT.

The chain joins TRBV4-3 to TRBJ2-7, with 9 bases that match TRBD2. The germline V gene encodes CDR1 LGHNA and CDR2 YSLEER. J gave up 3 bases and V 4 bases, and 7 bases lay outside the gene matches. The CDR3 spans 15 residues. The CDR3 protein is CASSRDASGNYEQYF. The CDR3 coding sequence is TGCGCCAGCAGCCGAGACGCTAGCGGGAACTACGAGCAGTACTTC.

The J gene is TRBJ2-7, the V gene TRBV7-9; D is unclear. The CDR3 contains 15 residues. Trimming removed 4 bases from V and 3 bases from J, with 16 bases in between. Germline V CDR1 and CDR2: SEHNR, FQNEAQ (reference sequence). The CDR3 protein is CASSSKGGSHYEQYF. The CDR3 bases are TGTGCCAGCAGCTCAAAGGGCGGCTCCCACTACGAGCAGTACTTC.

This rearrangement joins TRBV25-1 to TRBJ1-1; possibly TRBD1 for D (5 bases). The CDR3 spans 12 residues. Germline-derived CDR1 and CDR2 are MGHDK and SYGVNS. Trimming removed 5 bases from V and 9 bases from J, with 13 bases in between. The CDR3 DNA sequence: TGTGCCAGCAGTTTGCAGGGACTCCAAGCTTTCTTT. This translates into CASSLQGLQAFF.

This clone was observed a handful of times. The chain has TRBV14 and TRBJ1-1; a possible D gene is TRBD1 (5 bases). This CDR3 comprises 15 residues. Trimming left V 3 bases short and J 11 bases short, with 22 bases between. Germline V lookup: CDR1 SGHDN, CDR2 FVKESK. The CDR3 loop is CASSHLRDLGARAFF. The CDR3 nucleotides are TGTGCCAGCAGCCACCTCCGGGACCTCGGAGCACGGGCTTTCTTT.

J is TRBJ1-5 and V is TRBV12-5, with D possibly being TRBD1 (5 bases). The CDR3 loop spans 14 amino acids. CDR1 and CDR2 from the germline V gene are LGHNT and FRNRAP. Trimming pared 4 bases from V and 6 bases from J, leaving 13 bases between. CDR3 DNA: TGTGCTAGTGGTTCCCAGGGTTTGGGTCAGCCCCAGCATTTT. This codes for CASGSQGLGQPQHF. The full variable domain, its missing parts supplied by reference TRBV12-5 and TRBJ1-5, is DARVTQTPRHKVTEMGQEVTMRCQPILGHNTVFWYRQTMMQGLELLAYFRNRAPLDDSGMPKDRFSAEMPDATLATLKIQPSEPRDSAVYFCASGSQGLGQPQHFGDGTRLSIL.

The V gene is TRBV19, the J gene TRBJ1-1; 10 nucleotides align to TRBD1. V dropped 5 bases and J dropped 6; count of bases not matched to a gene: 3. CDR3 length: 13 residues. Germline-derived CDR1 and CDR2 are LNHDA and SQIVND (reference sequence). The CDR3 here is CASSGQGDSEAFF. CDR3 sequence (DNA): TGTGCCAGTAGTGGACAGGGGGACTCTGAAGCTTTCTTT.

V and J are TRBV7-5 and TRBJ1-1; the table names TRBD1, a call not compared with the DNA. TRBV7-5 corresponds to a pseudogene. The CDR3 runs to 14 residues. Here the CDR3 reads CASSTRGVNTEAFF. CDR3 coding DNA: TGTGCCAGCAGCACCAGGGGAGTGAACACTGAAGCTTTCTTT.

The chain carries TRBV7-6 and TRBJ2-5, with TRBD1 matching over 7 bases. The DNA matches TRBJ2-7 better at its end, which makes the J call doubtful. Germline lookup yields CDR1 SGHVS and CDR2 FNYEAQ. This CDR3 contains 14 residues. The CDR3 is CASSPGTAFYEQYF. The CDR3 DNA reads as TGTGCCAGCAGCCCTGGGACAGCCTTCTACGAGCAGTACTTC.

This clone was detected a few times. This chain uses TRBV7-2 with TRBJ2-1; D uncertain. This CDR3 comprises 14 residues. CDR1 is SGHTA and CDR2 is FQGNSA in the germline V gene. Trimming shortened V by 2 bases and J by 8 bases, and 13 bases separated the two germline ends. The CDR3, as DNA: TGTGCCAGCAGCTTATATCGTTGGTCCCATGAGCAGTTCTTC. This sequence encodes CASSLYRWSHEQFF.

The CDR3 DNA reads TGTGCCAGTAGTGTTTCGGACAGCTACAATCAGCCCCAGCATTTT. Translated: CASSVSDSYNQPQHF. The V gene is TRBV19, the J gene TRBJ1-5; TRBD1 is a possible D gene (6 bases). The CDR3 runs to 15 residues. V shed 5 bases and J shed 3 bases, with 14 bases lying between them. The germline gives CDR1 LNHDA, CDR2 SQIVND (reference sequence).

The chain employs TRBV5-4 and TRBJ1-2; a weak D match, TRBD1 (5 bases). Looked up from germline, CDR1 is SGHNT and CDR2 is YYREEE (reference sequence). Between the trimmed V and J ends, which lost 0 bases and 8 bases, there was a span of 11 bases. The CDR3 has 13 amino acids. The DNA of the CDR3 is TGTGCCAGCAGCTTGGTACAGGACCCCGGCTACACCTTC. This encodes CASSLVQDPGYTF.

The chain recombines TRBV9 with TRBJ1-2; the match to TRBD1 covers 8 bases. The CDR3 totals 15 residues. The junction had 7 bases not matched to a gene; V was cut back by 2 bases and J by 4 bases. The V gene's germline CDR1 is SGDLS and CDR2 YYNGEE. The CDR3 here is CASSVTGDRGYGYTF. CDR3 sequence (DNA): TGTGCCAGCAGCGTGACAGGGGATCGTGGCTATGGCTACACCTTC. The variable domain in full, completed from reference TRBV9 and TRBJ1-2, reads DSGVTQTPKHLITATGQRVTLRCSPRSGDLSVYWYQQSLDQGLQFLIQYYNGEERAKGNILERFSAQQFPDLHSELNLSSLELGDSALYFCASSVTGDRGYGYTFGSGTRLTVV.

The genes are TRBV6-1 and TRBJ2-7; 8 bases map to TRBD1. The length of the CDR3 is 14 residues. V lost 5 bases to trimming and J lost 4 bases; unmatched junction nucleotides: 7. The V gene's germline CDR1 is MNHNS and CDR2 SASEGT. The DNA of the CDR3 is TGTGCCAGCAGTCCGACAGGGGAAAGGTACGAGCAGTACGTC. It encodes CASSPTGERYEQYV.

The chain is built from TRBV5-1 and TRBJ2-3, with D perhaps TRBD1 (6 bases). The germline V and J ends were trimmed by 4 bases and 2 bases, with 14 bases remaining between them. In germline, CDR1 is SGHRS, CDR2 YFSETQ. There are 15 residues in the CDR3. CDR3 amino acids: CASSPMDRDTDTQYF. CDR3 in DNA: TGCGCCAGCAGCCCTATGGACAGAGACACAGATACGCAGTATTTT.

The CDR3 loop is CASSPQLTGELFF. The CDR3 DNA follows: TGTGCCAGCAGTCCCCAGCTAACCGGGGAGCTGTTTTTT. V usage is TRBV27 and J usage is TRBJ2-2; D not resolved. With 5 bases removed from V and 5 bases from J, the gap between germline ends came to 9 bases. The CDR3 consists of 13 residues. Germline V gene data show CDR1 as MNHEY and CDR2 as SMNVEV (reference sequence).

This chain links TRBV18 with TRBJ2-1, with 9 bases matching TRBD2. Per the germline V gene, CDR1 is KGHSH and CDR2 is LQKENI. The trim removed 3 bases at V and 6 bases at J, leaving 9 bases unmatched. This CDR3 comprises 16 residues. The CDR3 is CASSPVSGSGGNEQFF. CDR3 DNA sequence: TGTGCCAGCTCACCTGTTAGCGGGAGCGGGGGCAATGAGCAGTTCTTC. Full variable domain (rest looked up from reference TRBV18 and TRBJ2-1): NAGVMQNPRHLVRRRGQEARLRCSPMKGHSHVYWYRQLPEEGLKFMVYLQKENIIDESGMPKERFSAEFPKEGPSILRIQQVVRGDSAAYFCASSPVSGSGGNEQFFGPGTRLTVL.

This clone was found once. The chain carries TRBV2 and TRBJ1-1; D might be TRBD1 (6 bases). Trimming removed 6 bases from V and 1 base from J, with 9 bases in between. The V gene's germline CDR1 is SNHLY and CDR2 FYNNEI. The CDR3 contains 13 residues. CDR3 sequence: CASRVDRNTEAFF. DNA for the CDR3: TGTGCCAGCAGAGTGGACAGGAACACTGAAGCTTTCTTT.

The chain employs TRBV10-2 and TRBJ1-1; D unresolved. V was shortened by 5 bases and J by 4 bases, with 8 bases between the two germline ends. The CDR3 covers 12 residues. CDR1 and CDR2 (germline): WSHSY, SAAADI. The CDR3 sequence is CASSHKSTEAFF. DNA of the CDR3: TGCGCCAGCAGTCACAAGAGCACTGAAGCTTTCTTT.

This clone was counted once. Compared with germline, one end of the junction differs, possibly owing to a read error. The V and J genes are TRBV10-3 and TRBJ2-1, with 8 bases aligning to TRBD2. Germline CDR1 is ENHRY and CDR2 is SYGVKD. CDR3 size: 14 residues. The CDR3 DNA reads TGTGCCATCAGTGAGCGGGAGGGGTACAATGAGCAGCTCTTC. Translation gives CAISEREGYNEQLF.

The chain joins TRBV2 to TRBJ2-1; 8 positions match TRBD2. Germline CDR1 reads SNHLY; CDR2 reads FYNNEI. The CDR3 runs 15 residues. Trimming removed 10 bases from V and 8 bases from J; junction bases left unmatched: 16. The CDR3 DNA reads TGTGCCACCGAGGGCAGCGGGAGTTTCGGCGATGAGCAGTTCTTC. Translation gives CATEGSGSFGDEQFF. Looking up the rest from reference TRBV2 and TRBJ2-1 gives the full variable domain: EPEVTQTPSHQVTQMGQEVILRCVPISNHLYFYWYRQILGQKVEFLVSFYNNEISEKSEIFDDQFSVERPDGSNFTLKIRSTKLEDSAMYFCATEGSGSFGDEQFFGPGTRLTVL.

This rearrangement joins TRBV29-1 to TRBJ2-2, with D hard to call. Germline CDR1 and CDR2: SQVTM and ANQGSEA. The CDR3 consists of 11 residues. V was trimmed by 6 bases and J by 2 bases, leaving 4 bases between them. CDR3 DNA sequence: TGCAGCGTAAAAAACACCGGGGAGCTGTTTTTT. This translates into CSVKNTGELFF.

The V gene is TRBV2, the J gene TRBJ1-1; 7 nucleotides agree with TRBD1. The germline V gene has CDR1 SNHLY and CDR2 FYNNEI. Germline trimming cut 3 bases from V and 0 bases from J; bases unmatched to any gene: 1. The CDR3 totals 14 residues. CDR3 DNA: TGTGCCAGCAGTGAGCAGGGGGTGAACACTGAAGCTTTCTTT. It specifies CASSEQGVNTEAFF.

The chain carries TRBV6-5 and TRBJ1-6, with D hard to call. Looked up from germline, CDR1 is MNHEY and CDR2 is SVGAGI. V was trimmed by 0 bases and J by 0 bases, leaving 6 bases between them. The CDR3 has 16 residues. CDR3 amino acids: CASSYSQSSYNSPLHF. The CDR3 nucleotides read TGTGCCAGCAGTTACTCGCAGAGCTCCTATAATTCACCCCTCCACTTT.

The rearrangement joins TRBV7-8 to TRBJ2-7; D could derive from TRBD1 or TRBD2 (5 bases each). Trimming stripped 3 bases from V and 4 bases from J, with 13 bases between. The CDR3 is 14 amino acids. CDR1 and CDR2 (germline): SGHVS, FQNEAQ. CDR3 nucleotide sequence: TGTGCCAGCAGCTTGGGGGTAGGGAGATACGAGCAGTACTTC. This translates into CASSLGVGRYEQYF.